These T cell receptor beta chains were read from a single sample in a study of cytomegalovirus exposure and HLA in healthy donors. The data were produced by immunoSEQ multiplex PCR, yet TCRdb's version contains in-frame clones alone and is incomplete. This sample has 200,000 to 250,000 clones, with more than 60% found just once. Sequencing was performed on PBMCs. These receptors came from a man aged 35 to 55 in good health and CMV-seronegative. Each CDR3 is given with its conserved first and last residue. A D gene is named only where the DNA matches it firmly. The listing skips clone size in some rows; elsewhere it reads once, few, many or a size class.

>TRBJ2-5|TRBD2|TRBV6-4|NA
CASSETSGGQETQYF
TGTGCCAGCAGTGAAACTAGCGGGGGACAAGAGACCCAGTACTTC
>TRBJ1-4|NA|TRBV30|NA
CAWSVGRGHEKLFF
TGTGCCTGGAGTGTGGGCAGGGGCCATGAAAAACTGTTTTTT
>TRBJ2-7|NA|TRBV7-2|NA
CASSLGGTRYEQYF
TGTGCCAGCAGCTTGGGTGGAACCAGGTACGAGCAGTACTTC
>TRBJ2-3|TRBD2|TRBV5-6|NA
CASSFRTSGTDTQYF
TGTGCCAGCAGCTTTCGGACTAGCGGCACAGATACGCAGTATTTT
>TRBJ2-4|TRBD1|TRBV27|NA
CASSLQGAGNIQYF
TGTGCCAGCAGCCTACAGGGGGCAGGAAACATTCAGTACTTC
>TRBJ1-2|TRBD1|TRBV12-5|NA
CASGLVTPDRGRTNGYTF
TGTGCTAGTGGTTTGGTCACTCCGGACAGGGGGAGGACTAATGGCTACACCTTC
>TRBJ1-4|NA|TRBV7-9|NA
CASSRLGGEEKLFF
TGTGCCAGCAGCCGTCTGGGAGGGGAGGAAAAACTGTTTTTT
>TRBJ2-7|NA|TRBV28|NA
CASSLGLYRVYEQYF
TGTGCCAGCAGTTTAGGTCTGTACAGGGTCTACGAGCAGTACTTC
>TRBJ1-2|TRBD1|TRBV6-1|NA
CASSEAIGTGAYYGYTF
TGTGCCAGCAGTGAAGCGATCGGGACAGGGGCTTACTATGGCTACACCTTC
>TRBJ2-7|NA|TRBV30|NA
CAWSVGYEQYF
TGTGCCTGGAGTGTCGGGTACGAGCAGTACTTC
>TRBJ2-3|NA|TRBV28|NA
CASSWGSGVTQYF
TGTGCCAGCAGTTGGGGTAGCGGTGTTACGCAGTATTTT
>TRBJ1-6|NA|TRBV6-4|few
CASAKESPLHF
TGTGCCAGCGCTAAAGAGTCACCCCTCCACTTT
>TRBJ1-2|NA|TRBV25-1|NA
CASSEEGRHYGYTF
TGTGCCAGCAGTGAGGAGGGGCGGCACTATGGCTACACCTTC
>TRBJ1-2|NA|TRBV4-3|few
CASSQDEGANYGYTF
TGCGCCAGCAGCCAAGACGAAGGAGCTAACTATGGCTACACCTTC
>TRBJ1-5|NA|TRBV9|NA
CASSGIDGEPQHF
TGTGCCAGCAGCGGGATCGACGGGGAGCCCCAGCATTTT
>TRBJ2-7|TRBD2|TRBV27|NA
CASSWTSGKSYEQYF
TGTGCCAGCAGTTGGACTAGCGGGAAGTCCTACGAGCAGTACTTC
>TRBJ2-7|TRBD1|TRBV5-1|NA
CASSLAGGPGEQYF
TGCGCCAGCAGCTTGGCAGGGGGCCCGGGCGAGCAGTACTTC
>TRBJ1-6|TRBD1|TRBV6-5|NA
CASRGTGKNSPLHF
TGTGCCAGCCGTGGGACAGGAAAAAATTCACCCCTCCACTTT
>TRBJ2-5|NA|TRBV2|NA
CASIWGDQETQYF
TGTGCCAGCATCTGGGGGGACCAAGAGACCCAGTACTTC
>TRBJ2-7|NA|TRBV12-5|once
CASGLPGHRKGEQYF
TGTGCTAGTGGTTTGCCGGGACATCGAAAGGGGGAGCAGTACTTC
>TRBJ2-7|NA|TRBV6-5|NA
CASSYYREWNEQYF
TGTGCCAGCAGTTACTACAGGGAATGGAACGAGCAGTACTTC
>TRBJ2-2|NA|TRBV5-6|NA
CASSFFSPRGFGELFF
TGTGCCAGCAGCTTTTTCAGCCCTAGGGGTTTCGGGGAGCTGTTTTTT
>TRBJ2-3|NA|TRBV9|NA
CASSLGIVTDTQYF
TGTGCCAGCAGCCTCGGGATCGTCACAGATACGCAGTATTTT
>TRBJ2-2|TRBD2|TRBV25-1|NA
CASSQTRLAAGELFF
TGTGCCAGCAGTCAGACTCGACTAGCCGCCGGGGAGCTGTTTTTT
>TRBJ1-2|NA|TRBV6-5|NA
CASTTGRGDYGYTF
TGTGCCAGCACTACGGGGAGGGGGGACTATGGCTACACCTTC
>TRBJ2-7|TRBD1|TRBV7-6|NA
CASSLASGQGSYEQYF
TGTGCCAGCAGCTTAGCGTCCGGACAGGGATCCTACGAGCAGTACTTC
>TRBJ2-1|TRBD2|TRBV5-4|NA
CASSRDSSGSPNEQFF
TGTGCCAGCAGCCGGGACTCCAGCGGGAGTCCCAATGAGCAGTTCTTC
>TRBJ2-7|TRBD2|TRBV19|NA
CASSTPSGRGTYEQYF
TGTGCCAGTAGTACTCCTAGCGGGAGGGGAACCTACGAGCAGTACTTC
>TRBJ2-6|TRBD1|TRBV5-1|once
CASSLAGTGSSGANVLTF
TGCGCCAGCAGCTTGGCCGGGACAGGGTCGTCTGGGGCCAACGTCCTGACTTTC
>TRBJ1-2|NA|TRBV7-9|NA
CASSDLEDGYTF
TGTGCCAGCAGTGACCTAGAGGATGGCTACACCTTC
>TRBJ2-5|NA|TRBV28|NA
CASKSSREETQYF
TGTGCCAGCAAGTCAAGCCGGGAAGAGACCCAGTACTTC
>TRBJ1-1|NA|TRBV14|once
CASSQGGRWRTEAFF
TGTGCCAGCAGCCAAGGGGGTCGATGGAGGACTGAAGCTTTCTTT
>TRBJ2-1|TRBD1|TRBV7-8|NA
CASSLEATGRRVWQFF
TGTGCCAGCAGCTTAGAGGCGACAGGGCGGCGGGTTTGGCAGTTCTTC
>TRBJ2-3|NA|TRBV2|once
CASKESPSTDTQYF
TGTGCCAGCAAAGAGAGTCCTAGCACAGATACGCAGTATTTT
>TRBJ1-1|NA|TRBV4-1|few
CASSQVGAPGAFF
TGCGCCAGCAGCCAAGTGGGGGCCCCCGGAGCTTTCTTT
>TRBJ2-7|NA|TRBV7-9|NA
CASSFGGHYEQYF
TGTGCCAGCAGCTTCGGGGGTCACTACGAGCAGTACTTC
>TRBJ1-2|NA|TRBV7-9|NA
CSSSSSRASEGNGYTF
TGTTCCAGCAGCTCCTCCCGGGCGTCTGAGGGAAATGGCTACACCTTC